The next 17 T cell receptor beta chains were all read from a single sample in a study of OX40 agonist ivuxolimab in advanced cancers. Sequencing used immunoSEQ multiplex PCR; TCRdb keeps in-frame clones, though not all of them. This table has tens of thousands of clones, approximately 84% appearing once. Material: CD4+ or CD8+ T cells sorted from blood, obtained in a trial of the OX40 agonist ivuxolimab. These receptors all stem from an adult with an advanced solid tumor such as melanoma, head and neck, liver or kidney cancer.

The chain joins TRBV28 to TRBJ2-1; D is unclear. The CDR3 covers 16 residues. Trimming removed 6 bases from V and 9 bases from J, with 24 bases in between. Germline V gene data show CDR1 as MDHEN and CDR2 as SYDVKM. CDR3 sequence: CASRGPAIQVAGEQFF. The CDR3 DNA reads as TGTGCCAGCAGGGGCCCGGCAATCCAGGTGGCCGGTGAGCAGTTCTTC. The full variable domain, completed using reference TRBV28 and TRBJ2-1, is DVKVTQSSRYLVKRTGEKVFLECVQDMDHENMFWYRQDPGLGLRLIYFSYDVKMKEKGDIPEGYSVSREKKERFSLILESASTNQTSMYLCASRGPAIQVAGEQFFGPGTRLTVL.

The chain's CDR3 is CASSLSQGDREAFF. CDR3 nucleotides: TGTGCCAGCAGCTTATCTCAGGGGGACCGAGAAGCTTTCTTT. This chain connects TRBV7-9 to TRBJ1-1, with TRBD1 matching 7 bases. Germline CDR1 is SEHNR and CDR2 is FQNEAQ (reference sequence). The trim removed 2 bases at V and 8 bases at J, leaving 8 bases unmatched. This CDR3 has 14 residues.

The sample holds one count of this clone. This chain joins TRBV6-8 and TRBJ2-3; D is unresolved. This CDR3 is 16 amino acids long. Trimming left V 6 bases short and J 0 bases short, with 16 bases between. Germline lookup yields CDR1 MNHGY and CDR2 SAAAGT. CDR3 nucleotide sequence: TGTGCCAGCAGCCGATCCCTCGAGGTGAGCACAGATACGCAGTATTTT. Residues: CASSRSLEVSTDTQYF.

This clone was recorded once. The chain is built from TRBV5-4 and TRBJ2-1, with 9 bases matching TRBD2. The CDR3 has 16 residues. CDR1 and CDR2 from the germline V gene are SGHNT and YYREEE (reference sequence). V shed 3 bases, J shed 8 bases, and the junction held 12 bases outside the gene matches. This CDR3 reads CASSSPTSGGRDEQFF. The CDR3 nucleotides read TGTGCCAGCAGCTCGCCGACTAGCGGAGGCCGCGATGAGCAGTTCTTC.

This chain links TRBV2 with TRBJ2-7; D remains ambiguous. CDR1 and CDR2 (germline): SNHLY, FYNNEI. CDR3 length: 16 amino acids. V was trimmed by 8 bases and J by 7 bases, leaving 27 bases between them. The CDR3 sequence is CASEKPLYPALKEQYF. In nucleotides, the CDR3 is TGTGCCAGCGAGAAACCCCTTTACCCTGCGTTGAAAGAGCAGTACTTC.

V and J are TRBV2 and TRBJ2-3; 9 nucleotides match TRBD2. The trim removed 8 bases at V and 4 bases at J, leaving 4 bases unmatched. This CDR3 spans 13 amino acids. The germline V gene has CDR1 SNHLY and CDR2 FYNNEI. CDR3 in DNA: TGTGCCAGCTACGCGGGAGGGCCAGATACGCAGTATTTT. Protein sequence: CASYAGGPDTQYF.

The CDR3, as DNA: TGTGCCAGTAGTCCGGGGTCGCGTACGCAGTATTTT. Translating gives CASSPGSRTQYF. The rearrangement links TRBV19 to TRBJ2-3; TRBD2 is a possible D gene (5 bases). The CDR3 is made up of 12 amino acids. CDR1 and CDR2 (germline): LNHDA, SQIVND (reference sequence). Trimming removed 5 bases at V and 8 bases at J, with 11 bases between.

The chain uses TRBV19 and TRBJ2-2; the match to TRBD1 covers 11 bases. The germline V gene encodes CDR1 LNHDA and CDR2 SQIVND (reference sequence). V gave up 4 bases and J gave up 5 bases; unmatched junction bases: 6. The CDR3 has 16 residues. The CDR3 sequence is CASSTGGQGATGELFF. In DNA, the CDR3 is TGTGCCAGTAGTACCGGAGGACAGGGGGCAACCGGGGAGCTGTTTTTT.

V gene TRBV5-1 combines with J gene TRBJ1-5; D is unresolved. The germline V and J ends were trimmed by 0 bases and 3 bases, with 7 bases remaining between them. CDR1 and CDR2 (germline): SGHRS, YFSETQ. The length of the CDR3 is 14 residues. The CDR3, as DNA: TGCGCCAGCAGCTTGGCAGGACCCAATCAGCCCCAGCATTTT. As protein: CASSLAGPNQPQHF.

The V call is TRBV28, the J call TRBJ1-1; no reliable D call. Germline assignment: CDR1 MDHEN and CDR2 SYDVKM. This CDR3 region has 14 residues. Trimming left V 2 bases short and J 0 bases short, with 7 bases between. CDR3 amino acids: CASSLGYMNTEAFF. DNA for the CDR3: TGTGCCAGCAGTTTAGGATACATGAACACTGAAGCTTTCTTT.

This chain links TRBV21-1 with TRBJ2-1. TRBV21-1 counts as a pseudogene. CDR3 size: 15 residues. In DNA form, the CDR3 reads TGTGCCAGCAGCAAAGACCCTCGGGCGAACATAGAGCAGTTCTTC. Amino acids: CASSKDPRANIEQFF.

The chain recombines TRBV6-1 with TRBJ2-7, with TRBD2 identical over 10 bases. Germline V gene lookup returns CDR1 MNHNS and CDR2 SASEGT. The CDR3 consists of 13 residues. After removal of 5 bases from V and 2 bases from J, the junction contained 0 bases not matched to a gene. CDR3 protein: CASSSGRAYEQYF. Here the CDR3 DNA reads TGTGCCAGCAGTAGCGGGAGGGCCTACGAGCAGTACTTC.

The chain links TRBV5-4 to TRBJ2-1, with 10 bases lining up with TRBD2. The CDR3 is 13 residues long. Germline loops: CDR1 SGHNT, CDR2 YYREEE (reference sequence). The trim removed 3 bases at V and 13 bases at J, leaving 7 bases unmatched. The chain's CDR3 is CASSSRLAGDQFF. The CDR3 region has the DNA TGTGCCAGCAGCTCCCGGCTAGCGGGAGATCAGTTCTTC.

J is TRBJ1-5 and V is TRBV28, with D unclear. CDR3 length equals 15 residues. In germline, CDR1 is MDHEN, CDR2 SYDVKM. V gave up 4 bases and J gave up 0 bases, with 10 bases separating them. CDR3 nucleotides: TGTGCCAGCAGTTCGGGGTCATATAGCAATCAGCCCCAGCATTTT. Encoded protein: CASSSGSYSNQPQHF.

The rearrangement uses TRBV29-1 and TRBJ1-1, with D possibly matching TRBD1 (6 bases). This CDR3 comprises 12 residues. Trimming stripped 7 bases from V and 4 bases from J, with 13 bases between. Germline assignment: CDR1 SQVTM and CDR2 ANQGSEA. This CDR3 is CSANVGATEAFF. The DNA for the CDR3 is TGCAGCGCCAACGTGGGGGCCACTGAAGCTTTCTTT.

V is TRBV5-6 and J is TRBJ1-5; 7 bases map to TRBD1. Germline CDR1 SGHDT, CDR2 YYEEEE. The CDR3 sequence is 15 residues long. V lost 0 bases to trimming and J lost 6 bases; unmatched junction nucleotides: 6. CDR3: CASSLGQGDLQPQHF. CDR3 in DNA: TGTGCCAGCAGCTTGGGGCAGGGGGACCTTCAGCCCCAGCATTTT. Variable domain in full (rest from reference TRBV5-6 and TRBJ1-5): DAGVTQSPTHLIKTRGQQVTLRCSPKSGHDTVSWYQQALGQGPQFIFQYYEEEERQRGNFPDRFSGHQFPNYSSELNVNALLLGDSALYLCASSLGQGDLQPQHFGDGTRLSIL.

CDR3 in amino acids: CASSPGTTEAFF. The DNA of the CDR3 is TGTGCCAGCTCACCTGGGACCACTGAAGCTTTCTTT. This chain joins TRBV18 and TRBJ1-1, with D perhaps matching TRBD1 (5 bases). Germline V gene lookup returns CDR1 KGHSH and CDR2 LQKENI. The CDR3 loop spans 12 amino acids. Deletions cut 3 bases from V and 4 bases from J, with 6 bases between. Drawing the rest from reference TRBV18 and TRBJ1-1, the complete variable domain is NAGVMQNPRHLVRRRGQEARLRCSPMKGHSHVYWYRQLPEEGLKFMVYLQKENIIDESGMPKERFSAEFPKEGPSILRIQQVVRGDSAAYFCASSPGTTEAFFGQGTRLTVV.